One sample yielded the 7 T cell receptor beta chains listed below, sequenced in a study of long-term antiretroviral therapy in people with HIV. At survey level, the immunoSEQ assay was run in its v3.0 version. Sequencing was performed with immunoSEQ multiplex PCR; in TCRdb, only in-frame clones are kept and a portion is missing. The sample consists of 25,000 to 30,000 clones, roughly 90% of them appearing once. The sequences come from unsorted PBMCs, collected 0.5 years after starting antiretroviral therapy. These TCRs come from a woman between 18 and 30 years old with HIV.

J is TRBJ1-2 and V is TRBV28, with D perhaps matching TRBD1 (5 bases). There are 15 residues in the CDR3. Germline CDR1 reads MDHEN; CDR2 reads SYDVKM. The V gene lost 2 bases and the J gene lost 6 bases, with 16 bases spanning the gap. CDR3 protein: CASSLEDLGAHGYTF. The DNA for the CDR3 is TGTGCCAGCAGTTTAGAAGATTTAGGGGCACATGGCTACACCTTC.

V gene TRBV18 combines with J gene TRBJ2-2, with D perhaps matching TRBD1 (6 bases). The CDR3 spans 15 residues. CDR1 and CDR2 (germline): KGHSH, LQKENI. V lost 2 bases to trimming and J lost 6 bases, with 13 bases between them. The CDR3 loop reads CASSPTQQGAGELFF. The CDR3 coding sequence is TGTGCCAGCTCACCAACCCAACAGGGCGCCGGGGAGCTGTTTTTT.

The chain is built from TRBV2 and TRBJ2-1, with 12 positions matching TRBD2. The CDR3 loop spans 14 amino acids. Unmatched junction bases numbered 3, after V lost 8 bases and J lost 4 bases. Germline V gives CDR1 SNHLY, CDR2 FYNNEI. In nucleotides, the CDR3 is TGTGCCAGCTGGACTAGCGGGAATTACAATGAGCAGTTCTTC. It translates to CASWTSGNYNEQFF.

V is TRBV4-1 and J is TRBJ2-2; D could derive from TRBD1 or TRBD2 (5 bases each). V was cut by 0 bases and J by 6 bases, with 26 bases left in between. The CDR3 is 20 residues long. Germline CDR1 MGHRA, CDR2 YSYEKL. CDR3 region: CASSQDGGDRRQRFSGELFF. The DNA for the CDR3 is TGCGCCAGCAGCCAAGATGGGGGAGACAGACGACAACGTTTCTCCGGGGAGCTGTTTTTT.

J is TRBJ2-7 and V is TRBV19; 13 nucleotides agree with TRBD2. Germline V gene lookup returns CDR1 LNHDA and CDR2 SQIVND (reference sequence). This CDR3 spans 16 amino acids. V shed 1 base, J shed 3 bases, and the junction held 3 bases outside the gene matches. The CDR3: CASSIGGTSGIYEQYF. As DNA, the CDR3 is TGTGCCAGTAGTATAGGGGGGACTAGCGGGATCTACGAGCAGTACTTC.

This clone has only one observation. The chain has TRBV4-1 and TRBJ2-1; TRBD2 matches 10 bases. The CDR3 runs 16 residues. The trim removed 5 bases at V and 4 bases at J, leaving 8 bases unmatched. From germline, CDR1 is MGHRA and CDR2 YSYEKL. The CDR3 DNA is TGCGCCAGCAGCACCTCCGGGACTAGCGTATACAATGAGCAGTTCTTC. This gives the protein CASSTSGTSVYNEQFF.

V usage is TRBV6-5 and J usage is TRBJ2-7; D is undetermined. From germline, CDR1 is MNHEY and CDR2 SVGAGI. This CDR3 region has 13 residues. V was pared by 6 bases and J by 3 bases, with 12 bases between. The CDR3: CASSRTINYEQYF. CDR3 coding DNA: TGTGCCAGCAGCCGAACCATCAACTACGAGCAGTACTTC.